These T cell receptor beta chains were read from a single sample in a study of blood T cell repertoires in COVID-19. TCRdb keeps only in-frame clones here, not all; method: immunoSEQ multiplex PCR. The sample includes under 300,000 clones, 70% to 90% of them seen just once. The specimen sequenced was PBMCs or T cells enriched from blood (not recorded which). These receptors were obtained from a woman between 25 and 40 years old who had recovered from COVID-19. Each CDR3 is given with its conserved first and last residue.

>TRBV5-4
CASSYGAVQETQYF
>TRBV12-3/TRBV12-4
CASCVVAAGEAFF
>TRBV27
CASSKQGYNEQFF
>TRBV5-1
CASSLTGAGSQPQHF
>TRBV2
CASREYRDQPQHF
>TRBV27
CASSSARGNEGLFF
>TRBV24-1
CATSDTRQGSTEAFF
>TRBV28
CASSLRGHRDSRRIEAFF
>TRBV28
CASALGGLRVEQYF
>TRBV28
CASSLGGSGNTIYF
>TRBV9
CASSGRTGPYEQYF
>TRBV7-3
CASSLRSSGRSNTGELFF
>TRBV27
CASSLSQGDEKLFF
>TRBV2
CASRGGRLETQYF
>TRBV11-3
CASSLGGDRAGPELFF
>TRBV5-1
CASSFLAGTYNEQFF
>TRBV29-1
CSVAVSYEQYF
>TRBV19
CASSFPGFAEAFF
>TRBV28
CASSLTSPSGANVLTF
>TRBV13
CASSRTGVETQYF
>TRBV28
CASSSHPDGLYGYTF
>TRBV28
CASSPVGAFGTEAFF
>TRBV4-3
CASSQEGSGGPNYGYTF
>TRBV5-1
CASSFLGGRADEQFF
>TRBV10-3
CAIPAINRDRGYTF
>TRBV5-4
CAFSPGLAGDGELFF
>TRBV6-5
CASRGGLNSPLHF
>TRBV3-1/TRBV3-2
CASSQGPLYSNREEPPHNEQFF
>TRBV18
CASSPGQGADYEQYF
>TRBV7-8
CASSSLWTGNYEQYF
>TRBV10-1
CARLLTEPYEQYF
>TRBV4-3
CASSHAAADYTEAFF
>TRBV24-1
CATSQYSLPDTQYF
>TRBV7-2
CASSLAWTRVDNEQFF
>TRBV24-1
CATSDPGTSNEKLFF
>TRBV5-1
CASSMTSGRTGEQYF
>TRBV25-1
CASEGLAGEAVNTGELFF
>TRBV7-3
CASSPAGDTQYF
>TRBV27
CASSSLLAHPYNEQFF
>TRBV5-4
CASSFRGSSYEQYF
>TRBV5-1
CASSLDFGTGSSYNSPLHF
>TRBV9
CASSGRQVDTEAFF
>TRBV4-1
CASSSYRDAGELFF
>TRBV27
CASSGIGATNEKLFF
>TRBV28
CASDSSEGRETQYF
>TRBV6-6
CASRPPRTGRDGYTF
>TRBV19
CASSSRDRGPDSGYTF
>TRBV6-5
CASSHSGTSNNEQFF